The following is a T cell receptor (beta chain) sequence with its context. The target antigen is unknown. The CDR3 is 15 residues long. The trim removed 1 base at V and 0 bases at J, leaving 0 bases unmatched. CDR1 is SEHNR and CDR2 is FQNEAQ in the germline V gene (reference sequence). Known numbers of the T cell clone KT2 were added to PBMC. An oligo carrying a UMI was ligated to the cDNA 3' end. An equimolar mix of RC1.1 and RC1.2 primed the beta chain across TRBC1 and TRBC2. TCRdb recomputed calls from the UMI-ligation and nested PCR reads with MiXCR, one row per CDR3 protein. The table lists approximately 46,000 distinct CDR3 sequences, approximately 10% of them singletons. The sample originates from a study of quantifying T cell responses using KT2 cells. Study overall: RNA was reverse transcribed with TCR alpha and beta constant-region primers.

Study results and limitations: KT2 clone alpha and beta sequence counts scaled linearly with input KT2 cell number.

The source material was PBMCs spiked with cells of the T cell clone KT2. The chain recombines TRBV7-9 with TRBJ1-2; TRBD1 agrees at 9 bases. The receptor's source is a human donor. In nucleotides, the CDR3 is TGTGCCAGCAGCTTAGGACAGGGGGCTAACTATGGCTACACCTTC. Translation: CASSLGQGANYGYTF. Together with reference TRBV7-9 and TRBJ1-2, the CDR3 gives the full variable domain: DTGVSQNPRHKITKRGQNVTFRCDPISEHNRLYWYRQTLGQGPEFLTYFQNEAQLEKSRLLSDRFSAERPKGSFSTLEIQRTEQGDSAMYLCASSLGQGANYGYTFGSGTRLTVV.